Here is one TCR beta chain with its context. These data originate in a study of T cell responses to AZD1222 COVID-19 vaccine. Only in-frame clones appear in the TCRdb table, and some are missing; sequencing was by immunoSEQ multiplex PCR. The profile covers roughly 130,000 clones, with 75% to 90% appearing a single time and approximately 1.6% taken by the ten largest. The V gene's germline CDR1 is SGHAT and CDR2 FQNNGV. Between the trimmed V and J ends, which lost 2 bases and 2 bases, there was a span of 9 bases. The CDR3 extends over 14 amino acids. This receptor was obtained from an adult in good health. This rearrangement joins TRBV11-2 to TRBJ1-1; possible D gene TRBD1, 5 bases. The sample in question was peripheral blood, obtained on day 0 of AZD1222 vaccination. The CDR3 DNA follows: TGTGCCAGCAGCTTAACCCAGGGAAACACTGAAGCTTTCTTT. Its protein product is CASSLTQGNTEAFF. The variable domain in full, completed from reference TRBV11-2 and TRBJ1-1, reads EAGVAQSPRYKIIEKRQSVAFWCNPISGHATLYWYQQILGQGPKLLIQFQNNGVVDDSQLPKDRFSAERLKGVDSTLKIQPAKLEDSAVYLCASSLTQGNTEAFFGQGTRLTVV.